The entry below gives a single T cell receptor beta chain sequence along with its context. Its antigen is unknown. The data originate from a study of T cell repertoires in cytomegalovirus infection. In the study overall: Both a matching HLA type and CMV infection were indicated by public TCR beta signatures.

TCRdb reprocessed the reads via MiXCR and lists one record per CDR3 protein. Of roughly 120,000 distinct CDR3 sequences listed, around 9.1% are singletons. Study-level findings and limits: Totalled public TCR beta family frequency picked out people who carried CMV plus the relevant HLA. In two of eight donors, the top clonotype was HLA-C-restricted CMV-specific.

Trimming stripped 3 bases from V and 5 bases from J, with 8 bases between. The CDR3 covers 14 residues. Germline values: CDR1 KGHSH, CDR2 LQKENI. The gene calls are TRBV18 and TRBJ1-6; D is ambiguous. The clonotype originates from a human donor in good health (CMV status not recorded). Some clones in this sample may be carry-over from other donors' samples. Material: PBMCs, sequenced either directly or after in vitro stimulation (not recorded which). The CDR3 protein is CASSPDGNNSPLHF. The CDR3 coding sequence is TGTGCCAGCTCACCGGACGGAAATAATTCACCCCTCCACTTT.